A single sample gave rise to the 23 T cell receptor beta chains below, sequenced in a study of blood T cell repertoires in COVID-19. Libraries were prepared by immunoSEQ multiplex PCR; TCRdb keeps only in-frame clonotypes and omits some of them. The sample holds some 280,000 clones, around four fifths seen once. Sequencing was done on a sample of peripheral blood. These receptors originate from a woman between 45 and 60 years old with active or convalescent COVID-19.

This chain connects TRBV10-3 to TRBJ2-5, with a tentative D call TRBD2 (6 bases). The germline V gene encodes CDR1 ENHRY and CDR2 SYGVKD. V lost 8 bases and J lost 1, with 11 bases in between. The CDR3 is 13 residues long. The CDR3 sequence is CAIRRGPQETQYF. DNA for the CDR3: TGTGCCATCCGGCGGGGACCCCAAGAGACCCAGTACTTC.

In DNA, the CDR3 is TGTGCTACACAGGGGGCCGTTAATTCACCCCTCCACTTT. Its protein product is CATQGAVNSPLHF. V and J are TRBV27 and TRBJ1-6; 9 bases are a match to TRBD1. The CDR3 totals 13 residues. Per the germline V gene, CDR1 is MNHEY and CDR2 is SMNVEV (reference sequence).

The chain couples TRBV18 to TRBJ1-5; D possibly corresponds to TRBD1 (5 bases). The CDR3 loop spans 16 amino acids. From germline, CDR1 is KGHSH and CDR2 LQKENI. V was cut by 3 bases and J by 0 bases, with 12 bases left in between. Here the CDR3 DNA reads TGTGCCAGCTCACCGGCCGGGGGTTATAGCAATCAGCCCCAGCATTTT. Translating gives CASSPAGGYSNQPQHF.

The J gene is TRBJ1-2, the V gene TRBV19; possibly TRBD1 for D (6 bases). The CDR3 sequence is 12 residues long. Looked up from germline, CDR1 is LNHDA and CDR2 is SQIVND (reference sequence). The V end was cut by 5 bases, the J end by 3 bases, with 7 bases between. In DNA, the CDR3 is TGTGCCAGTAGTGAGGGGGACTATGGCTACACCTTC. Protein: CASSEGDYGYTF.

CDR3 nucleotides: TGTGCCAGCACCCCTCAGACAGGGGGCGGTGAAAAACTGTTTTTT. This codes for CASTPQTGGGEKLFF. V gene TRBV28 combines with J gene TRBJ1-4; 10 bases match TRBD1. The germline V gene encodes CDR1 MDHEN and CDR2 SYDVKM. With V trimmed by 7 bases and J by 7 bases, 9 bases remained unmatched. The CDR3 is made up of 15 amino acids.

The chain joins TRBV12-1 to TRBJ2-7; the D call in the table, TRBD1, was not verified against the DNA. TRBV12-1 is described as a pseudogene. The CDR3 loop spans 16 amino acids. The CDR3 DNA sequence: TGTGCCAGCAGCCAGGGGCAAGGGGCGCCTACCTACGAGCAGTACTTC. Translated, it gives CASSQGQGAPTYEQYF.

The genes are TRBV6-5 and TRBJ1-6; D unclear. V was cut by 10 bases and J by 4 bases, with 11 bases left in between. The germline gives CDR1 MNHEY, CDR2 SVGAGI. This CDR3 has 13 amino acids. CDR3 loop: CATSGSYNSPLHF. DNA of the CDR3: TGTGCCACCTCGGGAAGTTATAATTCACCCCTCCACTTT.

This chain connects TRBV6-5 to TRBJ1-2, with D possibly matching TRBD1 (5 bases). The ends were cut back, 4 bases at V and 2 bases at J, with 14 bases in the middle. Germline CDR1 MNHEY, CDR2 SVGAGI. CDR3 size: 15 residues. CDR3 in amino acids: CASSSLSAGNYGYTF. The CDR3 bases are TGTGCCAGCAGTTCCTTATCTGCAGGGAACTATGGCTACACCTTC.

The V gene is TRBV7-9, the J gene TRBJ2-1; tentative D call: TRBD2 (6 bases). CDR3 length: 16 residues. Trimming removed 5 bases at V and 1 base at J, with 15 bases between. Looked up from germline, CDR1 is SEHNR and CDR2 is FQNEAQ (reference sequence). The CDR3 bases are TGTGCCAGCAGCATTCTAGCGATTGTGTCCTACAATGAGCAGTTCTTC. Amino acid sequence: CASSILAIVSYNEQFF.

The V call is TRBV7-2, the J call TRBJ2-2; TRBD2 aligns across 8 bases. CDR1 and CDR2 (germline): SGHTA, FQGNSA. CDR3 length: 16 residues. V shed 5 bases and J 2 bases; nucleotides not matched to a gene: 7. The CDR3 bases are TGTGCCAGCAGCAGATTAGCGGGATCAAACACCGGGGAGCTGTTTTTT. It is translated as CASSRLAGSNTGELFF.

The V call is TRBV6-5, the J call TRBJ1-1; TRBD1 might be the D (5 bases). V gave up 10 bases and J gave up 1 base, with 19 bases separating them. Germline V gene lookup returns CDR1 MNHEY and CDR2 SVGAGI. The CDR3 loop spans 15 amino acids. CDR3 bases: TGTGCCACCGACCGACTGTCCGGACAGAACACTGAAGCTTTCTTT. It specifies CATDRLSGQNTEAFF.

This rearrangement joins TRBV6-1 to TRBJ1-5, with D unresolved. The germline CDR1 and CDR2 sequences are MNHNS and SASEGT. CDR3 length: 17 residues. The V gene lost 0 bases and the J gene lost 5 bases, with 17 bases spanning the gap. Written as DNA, the CDR3 is TGTGCCAGCAGTGAAGCGCCGGGAGGCCGCGCGGATCAGCCCCAGCATTTT. Translation gives CASSEAPGGRADQPQHF.

In its sample, this clone was seen once. The chain combines TRBV19 with TRBJ1-5, with 7 bases identical to TRBD1. CDR3 length: 15 amino acids. Germline-derived CDR1 and CDR2 are LNHDA and SQIVND (reference sequence). With 4 bases clipped from V and 7 bases from J, the junction kept 10 bases outside the gene matches. The CDR3 here is CASSTGNRGGQPQHF. In DNA, the CDR3 is TGTGCCAGTAGTACAGGGAACAGGGGTGGCCAGCCCCAGCATTTT. The full variable domain, completed using reference TRBV19 and TRBJ1-5, is DGGITQSPKYLFRKEGQNVTLSCEQNLNHDAMYWYRQDPGQGLRLIYYSQIVNDFQKGDIAEGYSVSREKKESFPLTVTSAQKNPTAFYLCASSTGNRGGQPQHFGDGTRLSIL.

CDR3 bases: TGCGCCAGCAGTTCCCCAGGGTCCGGGGAGCTGTTTTTT. Protein: CASSSPGSGELFF. The chain carries TRBV5-1 and TRBJ2-2, with a possible D match to TRBD1 (5 bases). CDR3 length equals 13 residues. Per germline, CDR1 SGHRS and CDR2 YFSETQ. V lost 5 bases and J 6 bases, leaving 11 bases between the germline ends.

This chain connects TRBV3-1 (or the pseudogene TRBV3-2) to TRBJ1-4; D is unclear. Trimming pared 0 bases from V and 13 bases from J, leaving 9 bases between. CDR3 length: 12 residues. CDR1 and CDR2 from the germline V gene are LGHDT and YNNKEL (reference sequence). CDR3 protein: CASSQEQNALFF. In DNA form, the CDR3 reads TGTGCCAGCAGCCAAGAACAAAATGCACTGTTTTTT.

The gene calls are TRBV29-1 and TRBJ1-1, with D tentatively TRBD1 (6 bases). Germline V gives CDR1 SQVTM, CDR2 ANQGSEA. Trimming cost V 7 bases and J 1 base, with 13 bases left between them. CDR3 length: 13 amino acids. The CDR3 here is CSAGQRGNTEAFF. The CDR3 coding sequence is TGCAGCGCTGGACAGCGCGGGAACACTGAAGCTTTCTTT.

The chain is built from TRBV6-5 and TRBJ1-2; D is unresolved. This CDR3 spans 15 amino acids. Germline loops: CDR1 MNHEY, CDR2 SVGAGI. Trimming shortened V by 8 bases and J by 4 bases, and 20 bases separated the two germline ends. The CDR3 DNA sequence: TGTGCCAGCCTACTGTCTAAGAGCTCACCCTATGGCTACACCTTC. Amino acids: CASLLSKSSPYGYTF.

The chain has TRBV12-5 and TRBJ2-3; TRBD2 agrees at 8 bases. The length of the CDR3 is 19 residues. The V gene's germline CDR1 is LGHNT and CDR2 FRNRAP. V dropped 1 base and J dropped 0; count of bases not matched to a gene: 12. Here the CDR3 reads CASGLEASGFGTSTDTQYF. In DNA form, the CDR3 reads TGTGCTAGTGGTTTGGAGGCTAGCGGGTTTGGGACTAGCACAGATACGCAGTATTTT.

The V gene is TRBV5-4, the J gene TRBJ2-1; 11 bases agree with TRBD1. The germline V gene encodes CDR1 SGHNT and CDR2 YYREEE (reference sequence). The CDR3 sequence is 15 residues long. V trimming: 4 bases; J trimming: 8 bases; junction bases outside the gene matches: 8. The CDR3 spells CASSRGTGGFDEQFF. The CDR3, as DNA: TGTGCCAGCAGCAGGGGGACAGGGGGTTTTGATGAGCAGTTCTTC.

The chain uses TRBV20-1 and TRBJ2-1; a possible D gene is TRBD2 (6 bases). The ends were cut back, 3 bases at V and 13 bases at J, with 19 bases in the middle. The CDR3 is 13 amino acids. Germline lookup yields CDR1 DFQATT and CDR2 SNEGSKA (reference sequence). In DNA, the CDR3 is TGCAGTGCTAGTATATCGGCGGGAACCGGTCAGTTCTTC. This translates into CSASISAGTGQFF.

The CDR3 DNA sequence: TGTGCCAGCAGACGGTTCATGAACACTGAAGCTTTCTTT. Residues: CASRRFMNTEAFF. The V and J genes are TRBV2 and TRBJ1-1, with D hard to call. The CDR3 loop spans 13 amino acids. CDR1 and CDR2 from the germline V gene are SNHLY and FYNNEI. V lost 6 bases and J lost 0, with 8 bases in between.

Only one count was recorded for this clone. This chain links TRBV7-9 with TRBJ2-5, with D possibly matching TRBD1 (6 bases). The germline V and J ends were trimmed by 1 base and 3 bases, with 12 bases remaining between them. Looked up from germline, CDR1 is SEHNR and CDR2 is FQNEAQ (reference sequence). This CDR3 is 15 amino acids long. In DNA form, the CDR3 reads TGTGCCAGCAGCTTAGTGGGGGCCAGAGAAGAGACCCAGTACTTC. Amino acid sequence: CASSLVGAREETQYF.

This chain links TRBV25-1 with TRBJ2-2; D is ambiguous. Trimming shortened V by 6 bases and J by 0 bases, and 11 bases separated the two germline ends. Germline CDR1 is MGHDK and CDR2 is SYGVNS. The CDR3 runs 15 residues. Here the CDR3 reads CASSLLATNTGELFF. The CDR3 nucleotides read TGTGCCAGCAGCCTGCTGGCAACGAACACCGGGGAGCTGTTTTTT.